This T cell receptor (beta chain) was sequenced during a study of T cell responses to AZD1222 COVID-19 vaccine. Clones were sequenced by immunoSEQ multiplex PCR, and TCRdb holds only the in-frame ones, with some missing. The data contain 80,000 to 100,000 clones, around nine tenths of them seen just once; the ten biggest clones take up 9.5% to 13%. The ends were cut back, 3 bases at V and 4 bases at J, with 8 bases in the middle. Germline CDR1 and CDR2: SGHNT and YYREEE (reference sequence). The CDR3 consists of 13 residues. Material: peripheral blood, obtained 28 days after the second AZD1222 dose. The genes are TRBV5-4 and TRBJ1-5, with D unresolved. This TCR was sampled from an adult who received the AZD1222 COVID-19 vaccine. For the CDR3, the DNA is TGTGCCAGCAGCTCCGGGCAGAATCAGCCCCAGCATTTT. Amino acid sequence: CASSSGQNQPQHF.